This T cell receptor (beta chain) appears in the sequencing data of a study of identical twins. TCRdb ran MiXCR on the 5' RACE reads and lists one entry per CDR3 protein. The sample has some 730,000 distinct CDR3 sequences, roughly 20% seen once. This clonotype was seen a few times. This sample was also put to use in a study of T cells expressing NK-cell markers. From that report: From sorted CD3+CD56+NKG2C+, CD3+CD56+NKG2C- and CD3+CD56-NKG2C+ T cells came the TCR beta repertoires. The dominant NKG2C+ clonotypes represented about 1.0-8% of CD8+ T cells in about six donors. Leadership of the CD3+CD56-NKG2C+ fraction also belonged to these clonotypes in four donors.

This TCR derives from a woman younger than 35 in good health. The specimen sequenced was PBMCs.

The CDR3 is CASSLWEQETQYF. The CDR3 coding sequence is TGTGCCAGCAGTTTATGGGAACAAGAGACCCAGTACTTC. The chain has TRBV27 and TRBJ2-5, with D hard to call. Trimming removed 1 base at V and 2 bases at J, with 5 bases between. The CDR3 has 13 residues. CDR1 MNHEY and CDR2 SMNVEV come from the germline V gene (reference sequence).